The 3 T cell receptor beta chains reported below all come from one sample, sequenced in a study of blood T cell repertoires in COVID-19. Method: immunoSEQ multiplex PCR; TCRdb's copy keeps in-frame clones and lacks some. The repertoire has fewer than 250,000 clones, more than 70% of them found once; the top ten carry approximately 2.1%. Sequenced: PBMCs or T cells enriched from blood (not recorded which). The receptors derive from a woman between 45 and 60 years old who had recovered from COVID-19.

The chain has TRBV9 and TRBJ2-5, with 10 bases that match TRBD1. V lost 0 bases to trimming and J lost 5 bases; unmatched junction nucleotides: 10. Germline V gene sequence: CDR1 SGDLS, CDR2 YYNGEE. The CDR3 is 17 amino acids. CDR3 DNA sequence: TGTGCCAGCAGCGTAGGTCCCGGGACAGGGGTTGGCGAGACCCAGTACTTC. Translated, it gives CASSVGPGTGVGETQYF.

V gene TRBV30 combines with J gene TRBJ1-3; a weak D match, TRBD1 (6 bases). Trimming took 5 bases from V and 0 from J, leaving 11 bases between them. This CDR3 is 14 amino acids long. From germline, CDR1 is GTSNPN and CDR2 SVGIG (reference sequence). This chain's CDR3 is CAWDTGSSGNTIYF. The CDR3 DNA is TGTGCCTGGGATACAGGGAGCTCTGGAAACACCATATATTTT.

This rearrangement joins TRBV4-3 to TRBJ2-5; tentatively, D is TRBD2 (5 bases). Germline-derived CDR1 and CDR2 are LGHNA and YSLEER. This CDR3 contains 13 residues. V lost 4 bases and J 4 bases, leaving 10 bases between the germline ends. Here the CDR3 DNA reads TGCGCCAGCAGCCGTGGACTTGGAGAGACCCAGTACTTC. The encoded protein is CASSRGLGETQYF.